These 5 T cell receptor beta chains came from one sample sequenced in a study of blood T cell repertoires in COVID-19. Measured with immunoSEQ multiplex PCR; TCRdb has only the in-frame clones, and not every one. The sample lists roughly 250,000 clones, approximately 80% occurring once. Specimen: peripheral blood. Receptors were obtained from a human donor in a cohort sampled during active COVID-19.

This clone was seen a single time. This chain connects TRBV10-3 to TRBJ2-4; TRBD2 matches 7 bases. This CDR3 has 16 residues. After removal of 3 bases from V and 8 bases from J, the junction contained 13 bases not matched to a gene. The germline CDR1 and CDR2 sequences are ENHRY and SYGVKD. The CDR3, as DNA: TGTGCCATCAGTGACCCCCCTCGGGGAGGGATAGACATTCAGTACTTC. It is translated as CAISDPPRGGIDIQYF.

The chain is built from TRBV5-1 and TRBJ2-5; D perhaps matches TRBD2 (7 bases). This CDR3 is 16 amino acids long. From germline, CDR1 is SGHRS and CDR2 YFSETQ. Trimming pared 0 bases from V and 3 bases from J, leaving 15 bases between. The CDR3 loop reads CASSLGLREGEETQYF. The CDR3 DNA follows: TGCGCCAGCAGCTTGGGCCTTAGGGAGGGGGAAGAGACCCAGTACTTC.

This clone was recorded only once. Other DNA variants within this sample encode the same CDR3. This chain connects TRBV6-2 or TRBV6-3 to TRBJ1-1, with D perhaps TRBD1 (6 bases). Germline-derived CDR1 and CDR2 are MNHEY and SVGEGT. Trimming shortened V by 3 bases and J by 2 bases, and 10 bases separated the two germline ends. The CDR3 is 14 residues long. CDR3 DNA sequence: TGTGCCAGCAGTTATTCCAGGGGCAACACTGAAGCTTTCTTT. Residues: CASSYSRGNTEAFF.

The chain is built from TRBV5-1 and TRBJ1-1; 7 positions agree with TRBD1. CDR1 SGHRS and CDR2 YFSETQ come from the germline V gene. The CDR3 spans 13 residues. Trimming at V came to 1 base and at J to 7 bases, leaving 4 bases not matched to a gene. As DNA, the CDR3 is TGCGCCAGCAGCTTGCCAGGGGGTATTGAAGCTTTCTTT. Protein sequence: CASSLPGGIEAFF.

The chain uses TRBV14 and TRBJ2-1; D gene unclear. V lost 0 bases and J lost 7, with 10 bases in between. The CDR3 spans 14 residues. Germline lookup yields CDR1 SGHDN and CDR2 FVKESK. The CDR3 is CASSQDLLQNEQFF. The DNA for the CDR3 is TGTGCCAGCAGCCAAGATCTCCTGCAGAATGAGCAGTTCTTC.